These 25 T cell receptor beta chains were all obtained from the same sample, sequenced in a study of T cells in Graves' hyperthyroidism and ophthalmopathy. Amplified TCR beta CDR3 regions came from RNA transcripts. The HTBI primer set served for first-round RT-PCR of the TCR CDR3. TCRdb re-called the multiplex PCR reads with MiXCR, one entry per CDR3 protein. Of around 660,000 distinct CDR3 sequences detected, just under 45% appear once; the ten largest clones hold less than 9%. Sample: peripheral blood or thyroid tissue (not recorded which). Source of these receptors: an adult man with Graves' disease, either hyperthyroidism or ophthalmopathy (not recorded which).

This clonotype has just a few counts. V usage is TRBV20-1 and J usage is TRBJ1-2; D is uncertain. Germline V gene data show CDR1 as DFQATT and CDR2 as SNEGSKA (reference sequence). Deletions cut 1 base from V and 2 bases from J, with 8 bases between. The CDR3 consists of 13 residues. The CDR3 nucleotides are TGCAGTGCTAGAGGCGGCAGAAACTATGGCTACACCTTC. Protein product: CSARGGRNYGYTF.

On this clonotype: A much bigger clone sits one base away, suggesting this may be a read error. J is TRBJ2-7 and V is TRBV7-8, with unresolved D. CDR3 length: 14 residues. Trimming removed 6 bases at V and 3 bases at J, with 15 bases between. Germline assignment: CDR1 SGHVS and CDR2 FQNEAQ. CDR3 nucleotide sequence: TGTGCCAGCAGTCCTAGGACGTTCATCTACGAGCAGTACTTC. It translates to CASSPRTFIYEQYF.

The V and J genes are TRBV20-1 and TRBJ2-7; 10 bases fit TRBD1. The J segment lost 6 bases and the V segment lost 7 bases, leaving 9 bases of the junction unmatched. This CDR3 is 13 amino acids long. CDR1 and CDR2 (germline): DFQATT, SNEGSKA (reference sequence). CDR3 loop: CSGGTGEGAEQYF. CDR3 nucleotides: TGCAGTGGCGGGACAGGGGAGGGTGCCGAGCAGTACTTC.

This chain joins TRBV7-2 and TRBJ2-2; maybe TRBD1 (5 bases). The CDR3 is made up of 12 amino acids. The V and J ends lost 5 bases and 8 bases respectively, with 9 bases between them. CDR1 SGHTA and CDR2 FQGNSA come from the germline V gene. This chain's CDR3 is CASSIRQGELFF. For the CDR3, the DNA is TGTGCCAGCAGCATCAGACAGGGGGAGCTGTTTTTT.

This clonotype was counted at least ten times. This chain links TRBV3-1 with TRBJ1-2; tentatively, D is TRBD1 (6 bases). Germline lookup yields CDR1 LGHDT and CDR2 YNNKEL (reference sequence). V lost 1 base, J lost 3 bases, and 9 bases lay in between. This CDR3 contains 14 residues. The CDR3 reads CASSQVQGYYGYTF. The CDR3 nucleotides are TGTGCCAGCAGCCAAGTGCAGGGGTACTATGGCTACACCTTC.

This clonotype was observed a few times. Sequence at one end of the junction differs from germline and may be a read error. The gene calls are TRBV7-3 and TRBJ1-6; possible D gene TRBD1, 5 bases. Germline values: CDR1 SGHTA, CDR2 FQGTGA. The CDR3 covers 15 residues. CDR3 in amino acids: CASSRGVIGNSPLHF. CDR3 bases: TGCGCCAGCAGCCGAGGGGTTATAGGAAATTCACCCCTCCACTTT.

This rearrangement joins TRBV29-1 to TRBJ1-1, with 8 bases lining up with TRBD1. This CDR3 comprises 13 residues. J lost 8 bases, V lost 6 bases, and 11 bases had no gene match. Germline V gene sequence: CDR1 SQVTM, CDR2 ANQGSEA. The CDR3 DNA reads TGCAGCGTCGAAAGACAGGGGCGGTTAGAAGCTTTCTTT. Translated: CSVERQGRLEAFF. The complete variable domain, with remaining parts taken from reference TRBV29-1 and TRBJ1-1, reads SAVISQKPSRDICQRGTSLTIQCQVDSQVTMMFWYRQQPGQSLTLIATANQGSEATYESGFVIDKFPISRPNLTFSTLTVSNMSPEDSSIYLCSVERQGRLEAFFGQGTRLTVV.

The rearrangement joins TRBV3-1 to TRBJ1-1; tentative D call: TRBD1 (5 bases). V lost 4 bases and J 9 bases, leaving 18 bases between the germline ends. Germline CDR1 and CDR2: LGHDT and YNNKEL (reference sequence). The CDR3 length is 14 residues. The CDR3, as DNA: TGTGCCAGCAGCCCACTCCTGGCAGGGATTCAAGCTTTCTTT. This sequence encodes CASSPLLAGIQAFF.

As concerns this clonotype: Given a much more abundant clone one base away, this may be a read error. The chain combines TRBV7-9 with TRBJ2-5, with D tentatively TRBD1 (6 bases). With the DNA end fitting TRBJ2-7 better, the J assignment may be wrong. CDR1 and CDR2 from the germline V gene are SEHNR and FQNEAQ (reference sequence). The CDR3 is 14 residues long. The DNA of the CDR3 is TGTGCCAGCAGCCGCCGGACAGTCCCCGACGAGCAGTACTTC. Translating gives CASSRRTVPDEQYF.

The rearrangement joins TRBV20-1 to TRBJ1-3, with TRBD1 as a possible D gene (5 bases). The V and J ends lost 0 bases and 0 bases respectively, with 21 bases between them. From germline, CDR1 is DFQATT and CDR2 SNEGSKA (reference sequence). The CDR3 has 19 residues. The CDR3 nucleotides read TGCAGTGCTAGAGATCACGGGGGGTCCACGCTTAGCTCTGGAAACACCATATATTTT. This gives the protein CSARDHGGSTLSSGNTIYF.

V and J are TRBV19 and TRBJ2-7; D not resolved. The germline V and J ends were trimmed by 5 bases and 5 bases, with 13 bases remaining between them. Germline V gene lookup returns CDR1 LNHDA and CDR2 SQIVND (reference sequence). The CDR3 loop spans 13 amino acids. For the CDR3, the DNA is TGTGCCAGTAGTCCGACCTGGGGTCACGAGCAGTACTTC. It translates to CASSPTWGHEQYF.

In regard to this clonotype: The CDR3 carries no conserved terminal phenylalanine or tryptophan, so it likely arises from a read error. This rearrangement joins TRBV9 to TRBJ1-3, with D possibly TRBD1 on 5 matching bases. Germline CDR1 and CDR2: SGDLS and YYNGEE. The CDR3 runs to 18 residues. The germline V and J ends were trimmed by 0 bases and 2 bases, with 18 bases remaining between them. CDR3 amino acids: CASSVAAAGRGPGNTIYC. The CDR3 DNA reads TGTGCCAGCAGCGTAGCTGCAGCAGGGAGAGGACCTGGAAACACCATATATTGT.

V is TRBV20-1 and J is TRBJ2-5; D perhaps matches TRBD1 (6 bases). Germline V gives CDR1 DFQATT, CDR2 SNEGSKA (reference sequence). The CDR3 spans 13 residues. V was cut by 3 bases and J by 3 bases, with 11 bases left in between. CDR3 amino acids: CSARTGREETQYF. The CDR3 DNA is TGCAGTGCTAGGACAGGCCGGGAAGAGACCCAGTACTTC.

In its sample, this clonotype was seen many times. The CDR3, as DNA: TGTGCCATCAGACTAGCCTCCGGGACAGAAGGCTACACCTTC. It translates to CAIRLASGTEGYTF. The rearrangement joins TRBV10-3 to TRBJ1-2, with TRBD1 matching over 7 bases. The ends lost 6 bases at V and 8 bases at J; junction bases unmatched: 12. The CDR3 has 14 residues. CDR1 ENHRY and CDR2 SYGVKD come from the germline V gene.

As regards this clonotype: A much larger clone sits a single nucleotide away, making a read error possible. In nucleotides, the CDR3 is TGTGCCAGCACCTCCTTGACCGAGAGCCAGTACTTC. This codes for CASTSLTESQYF. The rearrangement links TRBV7-2 to TRBJ2-7, with D hard to call. CDR1 and CDR2 (germline): SGHTA, FQGNSA. The CDR3 totals 12 residues. Trimming removed 7 bases at V and 10 bases at J, with 17 bases between. Together with reference TRBV7-2 and TRBJ2-7, the CDR3 gives the full variable domain: GAGVSQSPSNKVTEKGKDVELRCDPISGHTALYWYRQSLGQGLEFLIYFQGNSAPDKSGLPSDRFSAERTGGSVSTLTIQRTQQEDSAVYLCASTSLTESQYFGPGTRLTVT.

The chain recombines TRBV13 with TRBJ1-1; 7 bases map to TRBD1. The J segment lost 6 bases and the V segment lost 3 bases, leaving 7 bases of the junction unmatched. Germline V CDR1 and CDR2: PRHDT, FYEKMQ (reference sequence). This CDR3 is 14 amino acids long. CDR3 sequence: CASSFYRGSPEAFF. CDR3 coding DNA: TGTGCCAGCAGCTTCTACAGGGGAAGCCCTGAAGCTTTCTTT.

As regards this clonotype: This could be a read error, since a much larger clone is one nucleotide away. The chain employs TRBV10-3 and TRBJ2-7; possibly TRBD1 for D (5 bases). Germline lookup yields CDR1 ENHRY and CDR2 SYGVKD. With 8 bases removed from V and 7 bases from J, the gap between germline ends came to 12 bases. This CDR3 region has 11 residues. The CDR3, as DNA: TGTGCCATCCAGGGTGTGGGGGAGCAGTACTTC. Translated, it gives CAIQGVGEQYF.

This clonotype was observed many times. The V call is TRBV20-1, the J call TRBJ1-5; D might be TRBD1 (6 bases). CDR3 length: 12 amino acids. Germline V gene data show CDR1 as DFQATT and CDR2 as SNEGSKA (reference sequence). V lost 6 bases to trimming and J lost 5 bases, with 11 bases between them. The DNA for the CDR3 is TGCAGTGCGGGCAGGGGAGATCAGCCCCAGCATTTT. It encodes CSAGRGDQPQHF.

This clonotype was found a few times. Written as DNA, the CDR3 is TGTGCCAGCACCAAAGGAGGTTACAATGAGCAGTTCTTC. Translation gives CASTKGGYNEQFF. The chain carries TRBV7-9 and TRBJ2-1; weak D call: TRBD2 (5 bases). Looked up from germline, CDR1 is SEHNR and CDR2 is FQNEAQ (reference sequence). The length of the CDR3 is 13 residues. The V gene lost 7 bases and the J gene lost 4 bases, with 11 bases spanning the gap.

Concerning this clonotype itself: The junction and the germline gene differ at one end; a read error may be behind it. The J gene is TRBJ1-6, the V gene TRBV5-4; 7 nucleotides align to TRBD1. CDR3 size: 17 residues. CDR1 and CDR2 (germline): SGHNT, YYREEE (reference sequence). Here the CDR3 reads CASSQVLAGGRNSPLHF. The CDR3 DNA sequence: TGCGCCAGCAGCCAAGTCTTGGCAGGGGGGCGAAATTCACCCCTCCACTTT.

This clonotype occurred once. This chain uses TRBV19 with TRBJ2-7; 10 bases are a match to TRBD2. CDR3 size: 13 residues. CDR1 is LNHDA, CDR2 SQIVND, per germline (reference sequence). The CDR3 DNA is TGTGCGTTGCAGCGGGAGGGGGGCTACGAGCAGTACTTC. Translating gives CALQREGGYEQYF.

Many counts were recorded for this clonotype. This rearrangement joins TRBV2 to TRBJ1-4; D call uncertain. V gave up 2 bases and J gave up 4 bases, with 8 bases separating them. Germline V gene lookup returns CDR1 SNHLY and CDR2 FYNNEI. This CDR3 region has 14 residues. CDR3 coding DNA: TGTGCCAGCAGTGAAAGGCAGATTAATGAAAAACTGTTTTTT. Its translation is CASSERQINEKLFF.

The chain is built from TRBV6-6 and TRBJ1-5; 8 bases are shared with TRBD1. The CDR3 sequence is 16 residues long. With 0 bases clipped from V and 7 bases from J, the junction kept 8 bases outside the gene matches. Germline CDR1 reads MNHNY; CDR2 reads SVGAGI (reference sequence). The DNA for the CDR3 is TGTGCCAGCAGTTACTCGTCCGGACAGGGCGGACAGCCCCAGCATTTT. Translating gives CASSYSSGQGGQPQHF.

This clonotype was seen many times. The rearrangement joins TRBV7-2 to TRBJ2-5; 15 bases fit TRBD2. The V segment lost 3 bases and the J segment 3 bases; nucleotides outside the gene matches: 5. CDR1 SGHTA and CDR2 FQGNSA come from the germline V gene. This CDR3 spans 17 amino acids. The CDR3 DNA follows: TGTGCCAGCAGCTTTCCGGGACTAGCGGGGGGCGAAGAGACCCAGTACTTC. Amino acid sequence: CASSFPGLAGGEETQYF.

This clonotype was counted a few times. The gene calls are TRBV20-1 and TRBJ2-7; 7 bases agree with TRBD2. CDR3 size: 13 residues. After removal of 2 bases from V and 3 bases from J, the junction contained 4 bases not matched to a gene. Germline assignment: CDR1 DFQATT and CDR2 SNEGSKA (reference sequence). The CDR3 reads CSARWGGNYEQYF. The CDR3 DNA reads as TGCAGTGCTAGATGGGGAGGGAACTACGAGCAGTACTTC.